The clone carrying this T cell receptor beta chain was observed a few times. The antigen is undetermined. This entry is derived from a study of shared clonotypes between healthy human individuals. General observations from the study: The study found roughly 5.3% of naive CD4 clonotypes shared across four donors.

Genomic DNA of every subset was divided equally among multiple immunoSEQ plates. Original data processing: Filtering differed for immunoSEQ, which gave only junction sequences without quality scores. The repertoire was sequenced with immunoSEQ multiplex PCR; TCRdb's copy has only in-frame clones and lacks some. The V and J calls and clone size come from that table; D and trimming were worked out from the DNA. In the table there are about 2.1 million clones, 90% to 95% of which are singletons. The naive CD8 fraction comprised CD45RO-negative cells positively selected for CCR7 and excluded terminally differentiated effector memory CD45RA+ cells. The germline gives CDR1 PRHDT, CDR2 FYEKMQ (reference sequence). Trimming removed 2 bases at V and 0 bases at J, with 9 bases between. The CDR3 contains 15 residues.

The source of this sequence is a man between 18 and 35 years old in good health. Some clones in this sample may be carry-over from other donors' samples. This chain uses TRBV13 with TRBJ2-3, with D perhaps TRBD1 (6 bases). The sequencing sample was made of naive CD8+ T cells from PBMCs. CDR3 residues: CASSLQGPSTDTQYF. CDR3 in DNA: TGTGCCAGCAGCTTACAGGGGCCAAGCACAGATACGCAGTATTTT.